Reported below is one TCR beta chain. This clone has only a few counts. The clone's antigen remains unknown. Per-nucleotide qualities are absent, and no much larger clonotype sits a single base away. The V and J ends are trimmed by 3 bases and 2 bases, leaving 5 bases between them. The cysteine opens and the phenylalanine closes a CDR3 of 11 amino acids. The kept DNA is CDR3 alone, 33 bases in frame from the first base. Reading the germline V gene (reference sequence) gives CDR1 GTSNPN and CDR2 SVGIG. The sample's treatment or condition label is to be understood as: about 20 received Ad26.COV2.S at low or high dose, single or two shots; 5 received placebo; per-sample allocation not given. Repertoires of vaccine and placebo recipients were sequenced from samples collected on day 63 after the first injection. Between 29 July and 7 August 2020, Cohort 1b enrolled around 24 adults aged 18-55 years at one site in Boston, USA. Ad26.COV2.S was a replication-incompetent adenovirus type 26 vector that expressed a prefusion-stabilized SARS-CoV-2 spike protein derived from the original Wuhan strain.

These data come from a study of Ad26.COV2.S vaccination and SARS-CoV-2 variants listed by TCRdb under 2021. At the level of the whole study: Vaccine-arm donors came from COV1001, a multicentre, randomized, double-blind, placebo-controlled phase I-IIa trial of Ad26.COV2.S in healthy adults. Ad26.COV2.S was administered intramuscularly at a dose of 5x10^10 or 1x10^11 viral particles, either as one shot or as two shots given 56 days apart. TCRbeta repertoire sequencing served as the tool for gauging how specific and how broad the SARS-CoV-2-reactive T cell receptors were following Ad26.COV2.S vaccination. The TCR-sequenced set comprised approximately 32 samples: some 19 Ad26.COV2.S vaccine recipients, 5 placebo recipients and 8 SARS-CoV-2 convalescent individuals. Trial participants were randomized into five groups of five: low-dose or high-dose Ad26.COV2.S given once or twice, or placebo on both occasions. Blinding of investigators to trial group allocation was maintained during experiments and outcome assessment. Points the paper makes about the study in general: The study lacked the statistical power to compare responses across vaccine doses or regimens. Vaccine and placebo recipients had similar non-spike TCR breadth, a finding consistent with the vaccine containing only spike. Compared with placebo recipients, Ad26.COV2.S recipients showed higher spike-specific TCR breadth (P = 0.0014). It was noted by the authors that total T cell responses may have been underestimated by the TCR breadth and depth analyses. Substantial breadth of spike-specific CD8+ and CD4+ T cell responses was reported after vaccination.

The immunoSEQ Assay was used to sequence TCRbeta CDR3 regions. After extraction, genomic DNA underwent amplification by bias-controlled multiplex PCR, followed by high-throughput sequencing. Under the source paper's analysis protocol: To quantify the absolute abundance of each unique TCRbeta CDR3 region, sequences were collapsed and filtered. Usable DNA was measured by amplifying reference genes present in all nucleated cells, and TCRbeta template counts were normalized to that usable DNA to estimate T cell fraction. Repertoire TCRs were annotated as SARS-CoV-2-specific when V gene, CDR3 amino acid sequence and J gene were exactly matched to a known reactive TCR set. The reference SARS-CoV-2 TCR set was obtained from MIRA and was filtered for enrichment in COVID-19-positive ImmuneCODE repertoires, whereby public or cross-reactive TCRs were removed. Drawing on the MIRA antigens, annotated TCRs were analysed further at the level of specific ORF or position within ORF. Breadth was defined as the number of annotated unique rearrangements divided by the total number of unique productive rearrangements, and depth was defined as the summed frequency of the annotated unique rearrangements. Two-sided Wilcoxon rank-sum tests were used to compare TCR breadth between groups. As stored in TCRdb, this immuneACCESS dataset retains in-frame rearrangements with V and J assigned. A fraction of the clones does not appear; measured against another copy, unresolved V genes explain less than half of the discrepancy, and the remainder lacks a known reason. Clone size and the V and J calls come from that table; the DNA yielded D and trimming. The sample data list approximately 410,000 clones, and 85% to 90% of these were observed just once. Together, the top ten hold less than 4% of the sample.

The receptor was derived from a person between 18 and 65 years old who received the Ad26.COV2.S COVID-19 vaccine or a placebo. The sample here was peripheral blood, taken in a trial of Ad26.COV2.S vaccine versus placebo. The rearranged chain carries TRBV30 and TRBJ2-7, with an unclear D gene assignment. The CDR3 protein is CAWSLTYEQYF. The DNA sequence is TGTGCCTGGAGCTTGACCTACGAGCAGTACTTC.